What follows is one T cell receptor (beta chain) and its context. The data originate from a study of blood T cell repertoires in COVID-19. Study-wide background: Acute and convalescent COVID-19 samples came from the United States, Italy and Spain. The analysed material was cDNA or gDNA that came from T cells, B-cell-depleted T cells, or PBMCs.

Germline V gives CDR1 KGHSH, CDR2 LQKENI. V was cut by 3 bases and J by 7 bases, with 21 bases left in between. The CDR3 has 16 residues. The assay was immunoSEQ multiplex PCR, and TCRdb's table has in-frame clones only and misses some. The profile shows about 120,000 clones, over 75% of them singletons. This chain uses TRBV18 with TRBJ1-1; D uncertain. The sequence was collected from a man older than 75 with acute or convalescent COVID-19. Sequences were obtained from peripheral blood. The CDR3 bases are TGTGCCAGCTCACCTCAACCCCTGACGGCGGGTGGTGAAGCTTTCTTT. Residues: CASSPQPLTAGGEAFF. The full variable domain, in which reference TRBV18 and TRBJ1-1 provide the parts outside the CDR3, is NAGVMQNPRHLVRRRGQEARLRCSPMKGHSHVYWYRQLPEEGLKFMVYLQKENIIDESGMPKERFSAEFPKEGPSILRIQQVVRGDSAAYFCASSPQPLTAGGEAFFGQGTRLTVV.